The present T cell receptor beta chain was sequenced within a study of T cell changes during pregnancy in multiple sclerosis. The J segment lost 4 bases and the V segment lost 4 bases, leaving 8 bases of the junction unmatched. CDR3 length equals 14 residues. Germline CDR1 and CDR2: SQVTM and ANQGSEA. TCRdb's table, derived via immunoSEQ multiplex PCR, lists solely in-frame clones and lacks some. Of about 56,000 clones listed, 80% to 95% are singletons. The sample consisted of CD4+ T cells from peripheral blood mononuclear cells, taken in the third trimester of pregnancy. The V gene is TRBV29-1, the J gene TRBJ1-2; 8 bases map to TRBD1. This TCR came from a female donor with multiple sclerosis, enrolled in a pregnancy study. Here the CDR3 reads CSVVRSTGGYGYTF. The CDR3 DNA reads TGCAGCGTTGTCAGATCTACAGGGGGCTATGGCTACACCTTC. Full variable domain (outside the CDR3, taken from reference TRBV29-1 and TRBJ1-2): SAVISQKPSRDICQRGTSLTIQCQVDSQVTMMFWYRQQPGQSLTLIATANQGSEATYESGFVIDKFPISRPNLTFSTLTVSNMSPEDSSIYLCSVVRSTGGYGYTFGSGTRLTVV.